A selection of T cell receptor beta chains follows, all from one sample in a study of cytomegalovirus exposure and HLA in healthy donors. Assay: immunoSEQ multiplex PCR; the TCRdb copy retains only in-frame clones and omits some. The data hold roughly 160,000 clones, with roughly 82% observed a single time. The sequencing sample was made of PBMCs. The source of these receptors is a woman between 25 and 40 years old in good health and CMV-seronegative. The CDR3 runs from the conserved cysteine through the conserved F or W. D genes are given only for firm matches. Only part of the rows carry a size: once, few, many, or a class if the clone is expanded.

J gene | D gene | clone size | V gene | CDR3 DNA | CDR3 protein
TRBJ2-1 | . | . | TRBV6-5 | TGTGCCAGTCGAGGGTGGGAGAGTTACAATGAGCAGTTCTTC | CASRGWESYNEQFF
TRBJ1-1 | . | . | TRBV30 | TGTGCCTGGAGTGTCCAGGGATTGTACACTGAAGCTTTCTTT | CAWSVQGLYTEAFF
TRBJ2-7 | TRBD2 | . | TRBV7-9 | TGTGCCAGCAGCTTTACCCGGACTAGCGGGACCCCCTACGAGCAGTACTTC | CASSFTRTSGTPYEQYF
TRBJ2-1 | TRBD1 | . | TRBV4-1 | TGCGCCAGCAGCCAACCGGACAGGTCCTCCTACAATGAGCAGTTCTTC | CASSQPDRSSYNEQFF
TRBJ1-4 | . | . | TRBV4-3 | TGCGCCAGCAGCCAAGCTGCAGGATCAGGGGACCTGACGCCTCCTCGTAGACTGTTTTTT | CASSQAAGSGDLTPPRRLFF
TRBJ1-5 | TRBD1 | few | TRBV27 | TGTGCCAGCAGACCGACAGGGGCCTCCGAAGGGCCCCAGCATTTT | CASRPTGASEGPQHF
TRBJ2-1 | TRBD2 | . | TRBV15 | TGTGCCACCAGCAGAGATTCCGAGCGGGGGGGCAATGAGCAGTTCTTC | CATSRDSERGGNEQFF
TRBJ2-1 | . | few | TRBV7-9 | TGTGCCAGCAGCTTCGAGGACTCCTACAATGAGCAGTTCTTC | CASSFEDSYNEQFF
TRBJ1-1 | TRBD1 | . | TRBV10-3 | TGTGCCATCACGGCCGGGACAGGAAGCCGAACTGAAGCTTTCTTT | CAITAGTGSRTEAFF
TRBJ2-7 | . | . | TRBV2 | TGTGCCAGGGGAGGCGTCAAAGTGGACTCCTACGAGCAGTACTTC | CARGGVKVDSYEQYF
TRBJ2-5 | . | . | TRBV1 | TGCACCAGCAGCCAAGATGGGACGACAGGGATGGCGGGTAAGGAGACCCAGTACTTC | CTSSQDGTTGMAGKETQYF
TRBJ2-7 | TRBD1 | . | TRBV6-1 | TGTGCCAGCAGTGAAGCGGAACAGGGGGCCTCCTACGAGCAGTACTTC | CASSEAEQGASYEQYF
TRBJ2-5 | TRBD2 | . | TRBV5-1 | TGCGCCAGCAGCTCTAGGACTAGCGGGAGTGGGGAGACCCAGTACTTC | CASSSRTSGSGETQYF
TRBJ1-2 | TRBD1 | . | TRBV6-1 | TGTGCCAGCAGTGAGATGACAGGGGGCGATGGCTACACCTTC | CASSEMTGGDGYTF
TRBJ2-7 | TRBD1 | . | TRBV4-1 | TGCGCCAGCAGCCAACAACCGGGACAGTATCACGAGCAGTACTTC | CASSQQPGQYHEQYF
TRBJ2-2 | TRBD2 | . | TRBV27 | TGTGCCAGCAGTTTTGGGAGGGGCTCGAACACCGGGGAGCTGTTTTTT | CASSFGRGSNTGELFF
TRBJ2-3 | TRBD2 | . | TRBV7-2 | TGTGCCAGCAGCCTCCGACTAGCCTTCACAGATACGCAGTATTTT | CASSLRLAFTDTQYF
TRBJ2-7 | . | . | TRBV6-5 | TGTGCCAGCAGTTACGGCACGGGAGCCTACGAGCAGTACTTC | CASSYGTGAYEQYF
TRBJ2-1 | TRBD2 | . | TRBV9 | TGTGCCAGCAGCGTTGGGGGGGGGATCTACAATGAGCAGTTCTTC | CASSVGGGIYNEQFF
TRBJ1-5 | TRBD1 | . | TRBV27 | TGTGCCAGCAGTCCAGGGACAGGGTATAGCAATCAGCCCCAGCATTTT | CASSPGTGYSNQPQHF
TRBJ1-5 | . | . | TRBV30 | TGTGCCTGGAGTGTACGAACTTATTTTCAGCCCCAGCATTTT | CAWSVRTYFQPQHF
TRBJ2-2 | . | once | TRBV5-4 | TGTGCCAGCAGCTCGATTCGGACCGGGGAGCTGTTTTTT | CASSSIRTGELFF
TRBJ2-3 | TRBD2 | few | TRBV9 | TGTGCCAGCAGCGTGACTAGCGGGAGTCCAGATACGCAGTATTTT | CASSVTSGSPDTQYF
TRBJ2-7 | . | . | TRBV7-2 | TGTGCCAGCAGCTTAGGTGGCGGGACAGCCCCCTACGAGCAGTACTTC | CASSLGGGTAPYEQYF
TRBJ2-5 | . | . | TRBV28 | TGTGCCAGCAGTTTCGCGGGGGCCGATACCCAGTACTTC | CASSFAGADTQYF
TRBJ2-7 | . | once | TRBV6-1 | TGTGCCAGCAGTGGGAGAACACCGAGCTCCTACGAGCAGTACTTC | CASSGRTPSSYEQYF
TRBJ1-1 | . | . | TRBV10-3 | TGTGCCATCAGTGAGACAGCTCCACCGAACACTGAAGCTTTCTTT | CAISETAPPNTEAFF
TRBJ1-6 | . | . | TRBV18 | TGTGCCAGCTCACCACTAAGCGGACCACCGAATTCACCCCTCCACTTT | CASSPLSGPPNSPLHF
TRBJ2-1 | TRBD2 | . | TRBV6-1 | TGTGCCAGCAGTGAATCTAGCGGGGGGTACAATGAGCAGTTCTTC | CASSESSGGYNEQFF
TRBJ1-4 | . | . | TRBV2 | TGTGCCAGCAGTGATGACCAGGGAGGCGAAAAACTGTTTTTT | CASSDDQGGEKLFF
TRBJ2-6 | . | . | TRBV19 | TGTGCCAGTAGTATAGATCGATTTAGGGGACATACCTCTGGGGCCAACGTCCTGACTTTC | CASSIDRFRGHTSGANVLTF
TRBJ1-2 | TRBD1 | . | TRBV7-3 | TGTGCCAGCAGCTCGGACAGGGGAGCTGGCTACACCTTC | CASSSDRGAGYTF
TRBJ1-6 | . | . | TRBV9 | TGTGCCAGCGGAGGTTTGAGCTCCTATAATTCACCCCTCCACTTT | CASGGLSSYNSPLHF
TRBJ2-7 | . | . | TRBV30 | TGTGCCTGGTCGTCGGGCAGGGCCGCCTACGAGCAGTACTTC | CAWSSGRAAYEQYF
TRBJ2-6 | . | . | TRBV7-8 | TGTGCCAGCAAGGCTAGCCCTGGGGCCAACGTCCTGACTTTC | CASKASPGANVLTF
TRBJ1-1 | . | . | TRBV29-1 | TGCAGCGTTTCTTGGGCCGCGAACACTGAAGCTTTCTTT | CSVSWAANTEAFF
TRBJ1-2 | . | once | TRBV6-5 | TGTGCCAGCAGTCCCACGGGAGGAGGCGGCTACCCCTTC | CASSPTGGGGYPF
TRBJ1-4 | . | . | TRBV7-9 | TGTGCCAGCAGCCTCGGTGTGGAGATGCGCACTAATGAAAAACTGTTTTTT | CASSLGVEMRTNEKLFF
TRBJ2-7 | . | . | TRBV10-2 | TGCGCCAGCACGACAGACACCTACGAGCAGTACTTC | CASTTDTYEQYF
TRBJ2-7 | TRBD2 | few | TRBV5-4 | TGTGCCAGCAGCTTGGCCGGGGGGGCTCTGTACGAGCAGTACTTC | CASSLAGGALYEQYF
TRBJ1-1 | . | . | TRBV29-1 | TGCAGCGTTGGGACAAGGGTCTCCGGCACTGAAGCTTTCTTT | CSVGTRVSGTEAFF
TRBJ2-7 | . | . | TRBV29-1 | TGCAGCGTGGAAGACAGGAATATTGTCACCGAGCAGTACTTC | CSVEDRNIVTEQYF
TRBJ2-5 | TRBD2 | . | TRBV5-4 | TGTGCCAGCAGCTTAACGAGCGGGGGCGACCTGCCAGAGACCCAGTACTTC | CASSLTSGGDLPETQYF
TRBJ2-3 | TRBD2 | . | TRBV5-4 | TGTGCCAGCAGCTCAACTAGCGGGAACACAGATACGCAGTATTTT | CASSSTSGNTDTQYF